These 24 T cell receptor beta chains originate from one sample sequenced in a study of immune heterogeneity within non-small cell lung tumors. It was with 32 V and 13 J primers that multiplex PCR amplified TCR beta CDR3. TCRdb recomputed calls from the multiplex PCR reads with MiXCR, one row per CDR3 protein. This table has 9,000 to 13,000 distinct CDR3 sequences, about 25% appearing once. TCRs were amplified from roughly 600 ng gDNA of bulk tumor per sample. The authors collected several far-apart biopsies from each primary tumor during surgery. Those enrolled were patients newly diagnosed with untreated non-small cell lung cancer and undergoing curative surgery. Sequencing was performed on lung tumor tissue. These receptors were collected from a man aged 45-60 years with non-small cell lung cancer.

This clonotype ranks as medium-sized. The chain combines TRBV19 with TRBJ2-7, with a weak D call TRBD1 (6 bases). The V gene lost 4 bases and the J gene lost 7 bases, with 17 bases spanning the gap. This CDR3 region has 14 residues. The germline V gene has CDR1 LNHDA and CDR2 SQIVND (reference sequence). This chain's CDR3 is CASSTRDTTLEQYF. Here the CDR3 DNA reads TGTGCCAGTAGTACCCGGGACACCACCTTGGAGCAGTACTTC.

The sample holds a few counts of this clonotype. V is TRBV20-1 and J is TRBJ2-2; a possible D gene is TRBD2 (6 bases). Germline V gene data show CDR1 as DFQATT and CDR2 as SNEGSKA (reference sequence). This CDR3 spans 13 amino acids. Trimming took off 6 bases at V and 4 bases at J, with 12 bases between the two ends. CDR3 protein: CSAADYLTGELFF. The DNA for the CDR3 is TGCAGTGCCGCGGACTACCTCACCGGGGAGCTGTTTTTT.

In the case of this clonotype: A much larger clone lies one base from this, so it may be a read error. The chain employs TRBV12-3 or TRBV12-4 and TRBJ1-5; D remains ambiguous. The CDR3 contains 14 residues. CDR3 nucleotide sequence: TGTGCCGGCAGTTTGACGTATAGCAATCAGCCCCAGCATTTT. This sequence encodes CAGSLTYSNQPQHF.

This clonotype is labeled as medium-sized. V usage is TRBV12-3 or TRBV12-4 and J usage is TRBJ1-5; the D gene is possibly TRBD1 (6 bases). Trimming removed 5 bases at V and 4 bases at J, with 12 bases between. The length of the CDR3 is 14 residues. CDR3 bases: TGTGCCAGCAGTCAAAGGACAGAAAATCAGCCCCAGCATTTT. Translation gives CASSQRTENQPQHF.

This clonotype has a single count. A much bigger clone sits one base away, suggesting this may be a read error. The chain couples TRBV6-4 to TRBJ2-1; D is ambiguous. In germline, CDR1 is MRHNA, CDR2 SNTAGT. This CDR3 has 14 amino acids. V lost 3 bases to trimming and J lost 12 bases, with 18 bases between them. The CDR3 nucleotides are TGTGCCAGCAGTGAACGTGACTCCGCTAGTGGGCAGTTCTTC. Translation gives CASSERDSASGQFF.

As to this clonotype: This may be a read error, as it is one base from a much larger clone. The chain uses TRBV5-1 and TRBJ1-2; D is unclear. CDR1 is SGHRS, CDR2 YFSETQ, per germline. There are 13 residues in the CDR3. The V end lost 5 bases, the J end lost 0 bases, and 8 bases lay between the germline ends. The CDR3 spells CASRAESNYGYTF. In nucleotides, the CDR3 is TGCGCCAGCAGAGCTGAATCTAACTATGGCTACACCTTC.

This clonotype is labeled medium-sized. The rearrangement joins TRBV7-9 to TRBJ2-7; 11 bases are a match to TRBD1. Germline-derived CDR1 and CDR2 are SEHNR and FQNEAQ (reference sequence). With 3 bases clipped from V and 3 bases from J, the junction kept 7 bases outside the gene matches. The CDR3 consists of 16 residues. In nucleotides, the CDR3 is TGTGCCAGCAGCTTGGGGGGACAGGGGGGGAACTACGAGCAGTACTTC. Protein sequence: CASSLGGQGGNYEQYF.

Concerning this clonotype itself: A read error may explain this, as a much larger clone is one base away. The chain couples TRBV2 to TRBJ1-2; no firm D call. The germline gives CDR1 SNHLY, CDR2 FYNNEI. Between the trimmed V and J ends, which lost 4 bases and 9 bases, there was a span of 12 bases. The CDR3 is made up of 12 amino acids. Here the CDR3 reads CASSAQAYCYTF. CDR3 nucleotide sequence: TGTGCCAGCAGTGCTCAGGCTTATTGCTACACCTTC.

This clonotype was counted at least ten times. The genes are TRBV6-1 and TRBJ1-1; TRBD1 aligns across 8 bases. The CDR3 loop spans 13 amino acids. CDR1 and CDR2 (germline): MNHNS, SASEGT. Trimming cost V 4 bases and J 3 bases; bases outside gene matches: 1. The CDR3 region is CASSADRDTEAFF. The CDR3 coding sequence is TGTGCCAGCAGTGCGGACAGGGACACTGAAGCTTTCTTT.

This clonotype is medium-sized by share. This rearrangement joins TRBV5-1 to TRBJ2-7; D not certain. V shed 4 bases and J shed 2 bases, with 7 bases lying between them. The CDR3 consists of 12 residues. Per the germline V gene, CDR1 is SGHRS and CDR2 is YFSETQ. CDR3 in DNA: TGCGCCAGCAGCCTGGCGCCCTACGAGCAGTACTTC. This codes for CASSLAPYEQYF.

The chain has TRBV7-3 and TRBJ2-3; the match to TRBD2 covers 11 bases. V trimming: 5 bases; J trimming: 1 base; junction bases outside the gene matches: 2. This CDR3 has 15 amino acids. The germline V gene has CDR1 SGHTA and CDR2 FQGTGA. CDR3: CASSLLAGGTDTQYF. The CDR3 DNA sequence: TGTGCCAGCAGCCTACTAGCGGGGGGCACAGATACGCAGTATTTT.

The table lists this clonotype with a few counts. This could be a read error, since a much larger clone is one nucleotide away. The chain is built from TRBV15 and TRBJ1-4; D is unresolved. V was trimmed by 4 bases and J by 3 bases, leaving 12 bases between them. Per the germline V gene, CDR1 is LNHNV and CDR2 is YYDKDF (reference sequence). The CDR3 has 15 amino acids. The CDR3 spells CATSMGMSANEKLFF. The CDR3 DNA is TGTGCCACCAGCATGGGGATGAGTGCTAATGAAAAACTGTTTTTT.

The chain couples TRBV5-4 to TRBJ1-2, with 7 bases matching TRBD1. The CDR3 has 13 residues. Germline CDR1 is SGHNT and CDR2 is YYREEE (reference sequence). V shed 3 bases, J shed 7 bases, and the junction held 6 bases outside the gene matches. The DNA of the CDR3 is TGTGCCAGCAGCTCGACAGGGCCCGGTGGCTACACCTTC. Protein: CASSSTGPGGYTF.

Comment on this clonotype: This sequence may be a read error, since a much larger clone differs from it by one base. This rearrangement joins TRBV12-3 or TRBV12-4 to TRBJ2-7; 9 bases are shared with TRBD1. This CDR3 is built from 14 residues. This CDR3 reads CASSTGTGHYGQYF. The CDR3 bases are TGTGCCAGCAGCACCGGGACAGGGCACTACGGGCAGTACTTC.

As for this clonotype: Possible read error: a much larger clone is one base away. The chain employs TRBV6-2 or TRBV6-3 and TRBJ2-3; 12 positions agree with TRBD2. The CDR3 has 18 amino acids. V trimming: 4 bases; J trimming: 0 bases; junction bases outside the gene matches: 8. Per germline, CDR1 MNHEY and CDR2 SVGEGT. The chain's CDR3 is CASSSPWTSGVSTDTQYF. CDR3 nucleotide sequence: TGTGCCAGCAGTTCCCCGTGGACTAGCGGGGTTAGCACAGATACGCAGTATTTT.

Regarding this clonotype: Compared with germline, one end of the junction differs, possibly owing to a read error. V gene TRBV28 combines with J gene TRBJ2-3; 11 bases agree with TRBD1. The CDR3 contains 15 residues. From germline, CDR1 is MDHEN and CDR2 SYDVKM. The CDR3 here is CDSSRGTGGTDTQYF. The CDR3, as DNA: TGTGACAGCAGCCGAGGGACAGGGGGAACAGATACGCAGTATTTT.

This clonotype showed up many times. CDR3: CASKGRGTYNEQFF. CDR3 coding DNA: TGTGCCAGCAAGGGGAGGGGCACCTACAATGAGCAGTTCTTC. The chain recombines TRBV6-1 with TRBJ2-1; 7 nucleotides align to TRBD2. Per germline, CDR1 MNHNS and CDR2 SASEGT. This CDR3 spans 14 amino acids. V gave up 7 bases and J gave up 2 bases; unmatched junction bases: 5.

Comment on this clonotype: One end of the junction fails to match germline, which may point to a read error. The chain has TRBV4-1 and TRBJ2-5; D possibly uses TRBD1 or TRBD2 (7 bases each). Germline CDR1 MGHRA, CDR2 YSYEKL. This CDR3 region has 14 residues. DNA of the CDR3: TGCGCCAGCAGGCAAGGGGAGGGGGCTGAGACCCAGTACTTC. Encoded protein: CASRQGEGAETQYF.

The rearrangement links TRBV6-2 or TRBV6-3 to TRBJ2-7; 10 positions agree with TRBD1. CDR1 and CDR2 (germline): MNHEY, SVGEGT. This CDR3 has 14 amino acids. With V trimmed by 6 bases and J by 7 bases, 9 bases remained unmatched. CDR3 nucleotide sequence: TGTGCCAGCAGGAGGGACAGGGGTTCGGGGGAGCAGTACTTC. Amino acids: CASRRDRGSGEQYF.

This clonotype has at least ten counts. The rearrangement joins TRBV2 to TRBJ1-5; the D gene is possibly TRBD1 (5 bases). CDR3 length equals 15 residues. In germline, CDR1 is SNHLY, CDR2 FYNNEI. The ends were cut back, 7 bases at V and 1 base at J, with 14 bases in the middle. CDR3 loop: CASKGGGGSNQPQHF. DNA of the CDR3: TGTGCCAGCAAGGGCGGGGGGGGGAGCAATCAGCCCCAGCATTTT.

A remark on this clonotype: This may come from a read error, since a much larger clone is one base off. The DNA of the CDR3 is TGTGCCAGCAGCTCCAGAAGGAGCAATCAGCCCCAGCATTTT. Translation: CASSSRRSNQPQHF. The chain couples TRBV7-9 to TRBJ1-5; D gene unclear. The germline V gene has CDR1 SEHNR and CDR2 FQNEAQ (reference sequence). The CDR3 covers 14 residues. The V end was cut by 4 bases, the J end by 1 base, with 8 bases between.

V usage is TRBV2 and J usage is TRBJ2-5; tentatively, D is TRBD1 (6 bases). Germline V gives CDR1 SNHLY, CDR2 FYNNEI. The CDR3 totals 15 residues. Trimming took 4 bases from V and 1 from J, leaving 13 bases between them. CDR3: CASSGRDTIQETQYF. Written as DNA, the CDR3 is TGTGCCAGCAGTGGACGGGACACTATCCAAGAGACCCAGTACTTC.

In its sample, this clonotype was seen a few times. This could be a read error, since a much larger clone is one nucleotide away. The CDR3 DNA is TGCAGTACGACAGGGTTTCGCTACACCTTC. It codes for CSTTGFRYTF. The chain combines TRBV20-1 with TRBJ1-2, with 7 bases aligning to TRBD1. This CDR3 has 10 residues. V lost 8 bases, J lost 9 bases, and 6 bases stayed unmatched. Germline CDR1 is DFQATT and CDR2 is SNEGSKA (reference sequence).

In its sample, this clonotype was seen many times. The genes are TRBV7-6 and TRBJ2-1; 10 positions match TRBD1. Looked up from germline, CDR1 is SGHVS and CDR2 is FNYEAQ. J was trimmed by 3 bases and V by 5 bases; bases with no gene match: 4. The CDR3 spans 15 residues. In DNA form, the CDR3 reads TGTGCCAGCAGCCGAGGACAGGGGGACTACAATGAGCAGTTCTTC. Its protein is CASSRGQGDYNEQFF.